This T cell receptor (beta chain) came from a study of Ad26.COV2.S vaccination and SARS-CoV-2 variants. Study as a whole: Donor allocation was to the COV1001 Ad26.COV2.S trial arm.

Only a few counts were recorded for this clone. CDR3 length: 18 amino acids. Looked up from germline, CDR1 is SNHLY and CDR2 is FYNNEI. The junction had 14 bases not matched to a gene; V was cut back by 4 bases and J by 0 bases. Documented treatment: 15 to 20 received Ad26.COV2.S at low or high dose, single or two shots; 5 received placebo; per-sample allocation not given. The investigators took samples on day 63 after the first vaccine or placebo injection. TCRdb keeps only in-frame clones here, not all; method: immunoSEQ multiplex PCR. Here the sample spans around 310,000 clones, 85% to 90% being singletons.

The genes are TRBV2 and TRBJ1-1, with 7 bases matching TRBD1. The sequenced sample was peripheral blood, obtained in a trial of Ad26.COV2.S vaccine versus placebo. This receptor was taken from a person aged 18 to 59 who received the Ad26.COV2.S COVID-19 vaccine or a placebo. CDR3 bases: TGTGCCAGCAGTGTGGGGGACAGAGCCCGCCCTATGAACACTGAAGCTTTCTTT. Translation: CASSVGDRARPMNTEAFF.